The sample holds a few counts of the clone carrying this T cell receptor beta chain. Its antigen remains unidentified. This entry is derived from a study of early T cells in non-severe SARS-CoV-2 infection. Turning to the study itself: Alpha and beta chains were unpaired, from unsorted whole-blood bulk RNA. Regarding the study as a whole: Clonotype matching in VDJdb favored anti-spike CD8 responses and did not capture private and CD4 specificities.

As part of library construction, unique molecular identifiers were attached to individual cDNA molecules. TCRdb reanalysed the 5' RACE reads using MiXCR and keeps one entry per CDR3 protein. This table has approximately 73,000 distinct CDR3 sequences, about 10% appearing once. The CDR3 spans 16 residues. Germline loops: CDR1 SGHTS, CDR2 YDEGEE. V lost 1 base and J lost 0, with 11 bases in between. The source material was whole blood. The chain has TRBV5-8 and TRBJ2-1; D not certain. The sequence came from an adult who was a healthcare worker with PCR-confirmed SARS-CoV-2 infection or an uninfected control (not recorded which). CDR3: CASSLRARSSYNEQFF. The CDR3 bases are TGTGCCAGCAGCTTGAGGGCCCGGAGCTCCTACAATGAGCAGTTCTTC.